The T cell receptor beta chain under discussion was sequenced for a study of CD4 and CD8 cells across lung adenocarcinoma regions. Each CDR3 protein gets one entry after TCRdb re-called the PCR reads with MiXCR. This sample yields around 15,000 distinct CDR3 sequences, of which approximately 50% are seen a single time; about 30% belongs to the top ten. CDR3 size: 14 residues. Germline-derived CDR1 and CDR2 are LGHDT and YNNKEL (reference sequence). Trimming left V 3 bases short and J 5 bases short, with 12 bases between. The specimen sequenced was CD8+ T cells from the center of a lung tumor. The chain is built from TRBV3-1 and TRBJ2-3; D uncertain. The sequence was collected from a female donor with lung adenocarcinoma. The CD4 and CD8 labels of this study may be unreliable. CDR3 region: CASSQFPGQDTQYF. The CDR3 DNA follows: TGTGCCAGCAGCCAGTTTCCGGGCCAAGATACGCAGTATTTT.